This T cell receptor beta chain was identified during a study of T cell responses to AZD1222 COVID-19 vaccine. The method was immunoSEQ multiplex PCR; TCRdb's version includes in-frame clones alone and lacks a portion of them. The data show 100,000 to 150,000 clones, roughly nine tenths seen once. V was trimmed by 4 bases and J by 0 bases, leaving 9 bases between them. Germline V gives CDR1 SQVTM, CDR2 ANQGSEA. The CDR3 runs 14 residues. The sample consisted of peripheral blood, taken on day 0 of AZD1222 vaccination. The source is an adult in good health. V gene TRBV29-1 combines with J gene TRBJ1-4; no firm D call. The CDR3 nucleotides are TGCAGCGTTGCAGAGCGAGCAACTAATGAAAAACTGTTTTTT. Translated, it gives CSVAERATNEKLFF.